This record looks at one TCR beta chain sequence and its context. Treatment denoted: oral pan-JAK inhibitor, 5-10 mg twice daily. The entry originates in a study of CD8+ T cells in alopecia areata. About the research overall: Among treated patients, oral tofacitinib was administered at 5 to 10 mg twice daily. Tofacitinib administration persisted for 6 to 18 months, succeeded by 6 months off drug.

CDR1 and CDR2 (germline): SQVTM, ANQGSEA. Trimming stripped 6 bases from V and 7 bases from J, with 18 bases between. This CDR3 comprises 13 residues. It was cDNA, reverse transcribed from extracted RNA, that served as the sequencing template. Sequencing was performed with immunoSEQ multiplex PCR; in TCRdb, only in-frame clones are kept and a portion is missing. This table has 200,000 to 250,000 clones, under 75% appearing once. Sequencing used CD4+ T cells sorted from blood, obtained at week 4, from a patient treated with tofacitinib. The TCR was taken from a human donor with alopecia areata. The chain recombines TRBV29-1 with TRBJ1-1; D perhaps matches TRBD1 (5 bases). The CDR3 loop reads CSVEKISGYEAFF. DNA of the CDR3: TGCAGCGTAGAAAAGATCTCAGGGTATGAAGCTTTCTTT.